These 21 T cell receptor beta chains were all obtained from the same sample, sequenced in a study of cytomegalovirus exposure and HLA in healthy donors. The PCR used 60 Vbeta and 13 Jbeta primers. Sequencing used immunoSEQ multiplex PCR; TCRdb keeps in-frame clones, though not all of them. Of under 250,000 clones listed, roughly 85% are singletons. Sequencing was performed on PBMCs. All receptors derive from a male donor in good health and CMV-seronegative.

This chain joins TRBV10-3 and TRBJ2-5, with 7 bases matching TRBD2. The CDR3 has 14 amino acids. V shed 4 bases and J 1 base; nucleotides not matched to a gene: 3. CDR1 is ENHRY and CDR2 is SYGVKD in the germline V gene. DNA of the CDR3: TGTGCCATCAGTGGACTAGCCGCCCAAGAGACCCAGTACTTC. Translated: CAISGLAAQETQYF.

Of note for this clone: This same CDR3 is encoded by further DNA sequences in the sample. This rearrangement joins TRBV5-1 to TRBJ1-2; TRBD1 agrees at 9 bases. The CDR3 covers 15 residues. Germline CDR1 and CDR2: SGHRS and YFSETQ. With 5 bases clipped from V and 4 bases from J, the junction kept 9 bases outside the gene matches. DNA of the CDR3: TGCGCCAGCAGTCTTACCGGGACAGGGAGCTATGGCTACACCTTC. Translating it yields CASSLTGTGSYGYTF.

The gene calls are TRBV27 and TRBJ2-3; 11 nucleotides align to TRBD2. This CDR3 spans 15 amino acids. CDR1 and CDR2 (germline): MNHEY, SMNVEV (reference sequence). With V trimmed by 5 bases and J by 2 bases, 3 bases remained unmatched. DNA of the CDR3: TGTGCCAGCAGTGGGACTAGCGGATACACAGATACGCAGTATTTT. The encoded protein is CASSGTSGYTDTQYF.

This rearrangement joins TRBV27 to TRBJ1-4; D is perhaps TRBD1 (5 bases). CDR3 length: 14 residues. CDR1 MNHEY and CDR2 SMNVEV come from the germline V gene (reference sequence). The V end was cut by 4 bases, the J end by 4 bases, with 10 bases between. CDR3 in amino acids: CASSSWGDNEKLFF. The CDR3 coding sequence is TGTGCCAGCAGTTCATGGGGGGATAATGAAAAACTGTTTTTT.

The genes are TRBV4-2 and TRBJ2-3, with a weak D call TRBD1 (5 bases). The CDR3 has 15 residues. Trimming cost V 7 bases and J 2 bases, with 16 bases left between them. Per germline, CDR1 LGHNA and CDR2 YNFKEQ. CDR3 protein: CASTDGAITTDTQYF. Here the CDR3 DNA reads TGTGCCAGCACCGATGGGGCCATCACCACAGATACGCAGTATTTT.

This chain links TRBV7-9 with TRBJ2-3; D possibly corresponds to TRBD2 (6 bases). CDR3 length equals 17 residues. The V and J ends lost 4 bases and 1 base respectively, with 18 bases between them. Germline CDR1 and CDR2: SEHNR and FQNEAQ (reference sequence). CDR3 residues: CASSSLEGWEGTDTQYF. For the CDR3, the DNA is TGTGCCAGCAGCTCCCTCGAGGGGTGGGAGGGCACAGATACGCAGTATTTT.

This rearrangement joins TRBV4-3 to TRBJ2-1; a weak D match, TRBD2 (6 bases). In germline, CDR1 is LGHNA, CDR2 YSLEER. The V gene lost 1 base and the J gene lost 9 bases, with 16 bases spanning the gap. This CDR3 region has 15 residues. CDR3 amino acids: CASSQGIGGGFEQFF. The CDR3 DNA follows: TGCGCCAGCAGCCAAGGAATTGGTGGAGGGTTTGAGCAGTTCTTC.

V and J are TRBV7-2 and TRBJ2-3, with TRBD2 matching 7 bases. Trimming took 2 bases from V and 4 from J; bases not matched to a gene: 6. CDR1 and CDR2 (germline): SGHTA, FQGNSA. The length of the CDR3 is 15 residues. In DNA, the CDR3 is TGTGCCAGCAGCTTATCGGGCGGGAGCGCAGATACGCAGTATTTT. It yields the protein CASSLSGGSADTQYF.

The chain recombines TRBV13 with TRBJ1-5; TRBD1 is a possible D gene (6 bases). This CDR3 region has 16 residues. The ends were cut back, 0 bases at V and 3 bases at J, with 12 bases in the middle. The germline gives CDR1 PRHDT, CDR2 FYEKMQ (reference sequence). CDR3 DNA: TGTGCCAGCAGCTTAGGACAGGGTTTCAACAATCAGCCCCAGCATTTT. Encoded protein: CASSLGQGFNNQPQHF.

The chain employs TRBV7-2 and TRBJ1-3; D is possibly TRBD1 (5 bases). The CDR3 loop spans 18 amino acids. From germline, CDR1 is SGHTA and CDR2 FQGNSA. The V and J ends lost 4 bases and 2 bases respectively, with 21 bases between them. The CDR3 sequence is CASSYISSSGGAGNTIYF. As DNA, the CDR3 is TGTGCCAGCAGCTATATTTCGTCGTCCGGAGGGGCTGGAAACACCATATATTTT.

The CDR3 reads CGARGLLDYGYTF. The CDR3 bases are TGTGGAGCGAGGGGGCTTCTGGACTATGGCTACACCTTC. The chain combines TRBV28 with TRBJ1-2, with TRBD1 matching 7 bases. Germline CDR1 reads MDHEN; CDR2 reads SYDVKM. The CDR3 loop spans 13 amino acids.

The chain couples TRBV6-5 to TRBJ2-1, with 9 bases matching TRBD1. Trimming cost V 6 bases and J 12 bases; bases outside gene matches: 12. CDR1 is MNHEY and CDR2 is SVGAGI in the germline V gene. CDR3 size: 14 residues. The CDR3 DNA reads TGTGCCAGCAGCTCCCGGGACAGGGCCGTAAGGCAGTTCTTC. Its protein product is CASSSRDRAVRQFF.

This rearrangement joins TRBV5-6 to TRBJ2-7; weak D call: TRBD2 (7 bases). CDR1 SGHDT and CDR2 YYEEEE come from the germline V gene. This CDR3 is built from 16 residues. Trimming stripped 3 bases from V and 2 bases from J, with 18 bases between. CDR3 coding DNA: TGTGCCAGCAGCTCGGGGTTTGGGGGGGCAACCTACGAGCAGTACTTC. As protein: CASSSGFGGATYEQYF.

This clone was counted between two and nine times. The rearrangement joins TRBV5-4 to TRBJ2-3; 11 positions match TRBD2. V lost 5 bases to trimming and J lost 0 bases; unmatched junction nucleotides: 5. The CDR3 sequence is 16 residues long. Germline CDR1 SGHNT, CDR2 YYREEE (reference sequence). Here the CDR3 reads CASRVSGGASTDTQYF. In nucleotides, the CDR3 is TGTGCCAGCAGGGTTAGCGGGGGGGCTAGCACAGATACGCAGTATTTT.

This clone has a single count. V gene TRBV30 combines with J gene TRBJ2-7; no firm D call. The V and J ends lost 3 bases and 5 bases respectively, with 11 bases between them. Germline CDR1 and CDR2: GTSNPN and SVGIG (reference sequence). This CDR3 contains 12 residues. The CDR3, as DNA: TGTGCCTGGAGGGCAGGTAGGAACGAGCAGTACTTC. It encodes CAWRAGRNEQYF.

The chain's CDR3 is CARDRDTYGYTF. The CDR3 DNA reads TGTGCCAGAGACAGGGATACCTATGGCTACACCTTC. This chain uses TRBV6-4 with TRBJ1-2; TRBD1 aligns across 7 bases. The CDR3 totals 12 residues. Trimming took 9 bases from V and 4 from J; bases not matched to a gene: 5. The V gene's germline CDR1 is MRHNA and CDR2 SNTAGT.

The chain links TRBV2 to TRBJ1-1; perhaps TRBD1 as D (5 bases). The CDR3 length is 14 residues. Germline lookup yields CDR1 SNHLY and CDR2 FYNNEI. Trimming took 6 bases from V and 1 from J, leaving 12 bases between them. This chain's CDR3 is CASRDWGGNTEAFF. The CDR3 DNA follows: TGTGCCAGCAGGGACTGGGGGGGGAACACTGAAGCTTTCTTT.

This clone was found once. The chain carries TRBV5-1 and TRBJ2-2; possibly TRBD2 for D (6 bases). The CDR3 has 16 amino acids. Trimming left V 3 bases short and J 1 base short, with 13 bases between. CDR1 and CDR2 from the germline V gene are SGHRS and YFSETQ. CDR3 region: CASSSVPAGNTGELFF. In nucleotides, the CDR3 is TGCGCCAGCAGCTCCGTCCCAGCGGGGAACACCGGGGAGCTGTTTTTT.

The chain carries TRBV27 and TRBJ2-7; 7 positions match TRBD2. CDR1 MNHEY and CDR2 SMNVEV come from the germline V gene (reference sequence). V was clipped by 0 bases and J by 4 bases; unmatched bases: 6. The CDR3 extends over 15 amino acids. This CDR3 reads CASSLSAGAVYEQYF. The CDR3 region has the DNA TGTGCCAGCAGTTTATCTGCGGGAGCGGTTTACGAGCAGTACTTC.

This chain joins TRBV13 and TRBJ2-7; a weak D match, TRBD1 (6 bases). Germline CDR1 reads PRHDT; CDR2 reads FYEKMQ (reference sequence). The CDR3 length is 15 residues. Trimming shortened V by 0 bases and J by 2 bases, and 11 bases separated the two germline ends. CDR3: CASSLGPRQAYEQYF. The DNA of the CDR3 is TGTGCCAGCAGCTTAGGTCCCCGACAGGCCTACGAGCAGTACTTC.

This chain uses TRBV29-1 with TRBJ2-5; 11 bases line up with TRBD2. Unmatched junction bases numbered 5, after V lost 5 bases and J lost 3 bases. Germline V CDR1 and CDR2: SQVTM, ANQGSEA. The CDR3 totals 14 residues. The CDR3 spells CSVQTSGSEETQYF. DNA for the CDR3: TGCAGCGTTCAAACTAGCGGGAGTGAAGAGACCCAGTACTTC.